This T cell receptor (beta chain) was sequenced during a study of radiotherapy plus CTLA-4 blockade in lung cancer (dated by TCRdb to the late 2010s). For context, the study as a whole: Objective responses occurred in approximately 19% of enrolled patients, and 30% to 35% achieved disease control.

The study evaluated CTLA-4 blockade (ipilimumab) given together with focal radiation therapy in patients who had chemo-refractory metastatic non-small-cell lung cancer. Details on this clone: The specificity of this receptor is unknown. Per-base qualities were not stored, and no clone one base away is much larger.

General study outcomes and caveats: TCR clones derived from tumors expanded in peripheral blood after treatment with radiotherapy and ipilimumab. The strongest predictors of response, as reported, were early dynamic changes in blood T cell clones along with a rise in serum interferon-beta after radiation.

V ends up 5 bases short and J 4 bases short, with an unmatched junction base count of 11. From its cysteine to its phenylalanine, the CDR3 spans 16 amino acids. Only the CDR3 portion is preserved as DNA: 48 bases, with reading frame beginning at the first base. Based on the germline V gene, the CDR1 and CDR2 sequences are SGHVS and FQNEAQ. Library method: the immunoSEQ multiplex PCR assay. The source is immuneACCESS, and TCRdb retained only in-frame sequences with V and J called. Part of the clones is not carried over; for the studies checked, unresolved V genes explain less than half of this, and the remainder is unexplained. The sample table contains 45,000 or so clones; only one count was recorded for about 88% of them. In total, the top ten clones hold 6.5% to 9% of the sample.

This material consisted of peripheral blood, taken from a patient treated with radiotherapy plus ipilimumab. The chain was built from TRBV7-8 and TRBJ2-1, and TRBD2 matches 7 of the central bases. The TCR sequence derives from a human donor with non-small cell lung cancer whose response to radiotherapy plus ipilimumab could not be evaluated. The CDR3 region: CASSRGGGSLYNEQFF. The DNA sequence is as follows: TGTGCCAGCAGCCGAGGTGGCGGGAGTTTGTACAATGAGCAGTTCTTC.